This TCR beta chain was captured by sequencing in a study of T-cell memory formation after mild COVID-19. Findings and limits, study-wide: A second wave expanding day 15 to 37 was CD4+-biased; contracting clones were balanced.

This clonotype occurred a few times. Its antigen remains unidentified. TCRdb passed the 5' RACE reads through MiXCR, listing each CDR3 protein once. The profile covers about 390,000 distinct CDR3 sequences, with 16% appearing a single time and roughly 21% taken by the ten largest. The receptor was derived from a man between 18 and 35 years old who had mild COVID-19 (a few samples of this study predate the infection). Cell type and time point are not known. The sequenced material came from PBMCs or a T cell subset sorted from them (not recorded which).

The chain's CDR3 is CASPHWPLDGYTF. CDR3 sequence (DNA): TGTGCCAGCCCTCACTGGCCCCTGGATGGCTACACCTTC. V usage is TRBV7-9 and J usage is TRBJ1-2, with D unresolved. Germline V lookup: CDR1 SEHNR, CDR2 FQNEAQ (reference sequence). V shed 8 bases and J shed 6 bases, with 16 bases lying between them. The CDR3 runs to 13 residues.